This TCR beta chain was obtained from a study of T cells in Graves' hyperthyroidism and ophthalmopathy (dated by TCRdb to 2018 to 2020). Regarding the study in general: Peripheral blood was sampled at the time of initial diagnosis, prior to any treatment. Once sampling was done, hyperthyroidism patients were given methimazole at a starting dose of 30 mg daily, whereas ophthalmopathy patients were given high-dose intravenous methylprednisolone. Prospective prediction of ophthalmopathy was tested in an independent validation cohort of 18 to 20 hyperthyroidism patients and 15 to 17 patients who later progressed to ophthalmopathy. A discovery cohort of roughly 96 patients, 43 with Graves' ophthalmopathy and about 58 with stable Graves' hyperthyroidism, was used to find distinguishing TCR V-J signatures. The paper describes TCR Vbeta CDR3 sequencing of around 140 peripheral blood samples, made up of approximately 40 ophthalmopathy patients, approximately 73 hyperthyroidism patients and around 17 progressor patients. For training and testing, the 100 or so patients in the discovery cohort were randomly divided in a 7:3 ratio. Thyroid tissue and blood T-cell repertoires from roughly six Graves' hyperthyroidism patients were also compared in the study.

Amplification of TCR beta CDR3 regions was carried out from RNA transcripts. The first round of RT-PCR for the TCR CDR3 was performed with the HTBI primer set and the Qiagen OneStep RT-PCR kit. Libraries were constructed in a second round of multiplex PCR, after which size selection and purification were performed. Sequencing of the libraries was done on an Illumina HiSeq2000 using paired-end 100 bp reads. The authors processed their data as follows. SOAPnuke was used to process the raw data, with reads discarded if the reads contained adapters or uncalled bases, had a mean Phred below 15, or lacked an exact constant-primer or identifier match. COPE v1.2.5 was used to merge high-quality paired reads, and clonotypes were defined as unique nucleotide sequences. MiTCR v1.1 was used to align clonotypes to the IMGT TRBV, TRBD and TRBJ reference segments. Only V-J combinations with frequency above 0.0001, covering 99.2% of repertoires, were analysed. A TCS score was defined as the ratio of F50 (clonal expansion) to E x V (chaos), with BLOSUM62-based TCRdist applied between CDR3 peptides within each V-J. Welch's t-statistics and random forest reduced several hundred V-J features to fewer than 15, which were used in a naive Bayes classifier (R e1071). The raw public reads went through TCRdb reprocessing: fastp at Q25, MiXCR clone calling, in-frame beta chains kept. Rows merge per CDR3 protein into single entries with the most common DNA and genes. The V and J calls follow TCRdb's processing rather than the paper's. For this sample there are about 300,000 distinct CDR3 sequences; roughly 18% appear just once. The ten biggest clones cover under 40% of the sample.

This clonotype was seen at least ten times. The antigen it binds to is not known. It has no much larger one-base neighbor in the sample; base qualities were not kept. Ophthalmopathy patients had moderately to severely active disease, Clinical Activity Score of at least 3, NOSPECS grade of at least 4, and duration under 3 months. Any patient with an uncontrolled infection, another autoimmune disease, pregnancy or lactation was excluded. Clinical symptoms, serum thyroxine and TRAb, thyroid ultrasound, and orbital computed tomography formed the basis for the diagnoses. PBMCs were separated from 10 ml of fresh peripheral blood using Ficoll-Paque density gradient centrifugation. Trizol reagent was used to extract total RNA, and RNA quality was then checked on an Agilent 2100 Bioanalyzer. What the authors observed across the whole study: In validation, the model predicted progression to ophthalmopathy a median of roughly 6.1 months before onset, with roughly 70% sensitivity and roughly 79% specificity. Most expanded thyroid clonotypes (frequency above 0.001) were also detected in blood, suggesting blood repertoires may reflect thyroid immune responses. A model built on a 13 V-J signature distinguished ophthalmopathy from stable hyperthyroidism, reaching around 87% sensitivity and 81.08% specificity in cross-validation and 80%/75% in testing. No statistical method was used to set the sample size in advance, and investigators knew the group allocation.

There are 16 amino acids in the CDR3, from cysteine to phenylalanine inclusive. Only CDR3 DNA remains: 48 bases, in frame from the first base. V and J are truncated by 0 bases and 1 base respectively, leaving an intervening sequence of 11 bases. CDR1 and CDR2 were assigned from the germline V gene (reference sequence) as SGHKS and YYEKEE. The chain is made from TRBV5-5 and TRBJ2-4; the D gene is possibly TRBD1, with 5 bases matching. Input material: blood. The receptor was derived from a man aged 50 or older with Graves' ophthalmopathy. Here the CDR3 is given as CASSLDPGSAKNIQYF. The base sequence is TGTGCCAGCAGCTTGGATCCAGGGTCGGCCAAAAACATTCAGTACTTC.